The entry below describes one TCR beta chain. Its antigen is not identified. This entry belongs to a study of cytomegalovirus exposure and HLA in healthy donors. Findings and limits, study-wide: Testing in vitro showed a few CMV-associated chains specific for CMV antigens. Presence/absence analyses assumed roughly uniform sequencing depth across donors. Listed as cytomegalovirus-associated were 150 or so TCR beta chains.

The PCR was carried out with 60 Vbeta primers and 13 Jbeta primers. Sequencing used immunoSEQ multiplex PCR; TCRdb keeps in-frame clones, though not all of them. Among 200,000 or so clones, approximately 79% were seen once, and the ten largest hold roughly 6%. Germline V gives CDR1 MGHRA, CDR2 YSYEKL. The V and J ends lost 4 bases and 4 bases, in that order; junction bases with no gene match: 6. The CDR3 has 14 residues. The receptor was derived from a man aged 35-49 years in good health and CMV-seropositive. The sequenced sample was PBMCs. The chain is built from TRBV4-1 and TRBJ1-1; 7 bases map to TRBD1. CDR3 in amino acids: CASSLRQGGTEAFF. For the CDR3, the DNA is TGCGCCAGCAGCCTAAGACAGGGCGGCACTGAAGCTTTCTTT.